Below, 21 T cell receptor beta chains from the same sample are listed, as sequenced in a study of vaccination effects on CD4 cells after COVID-19. Their specific antigens are unknown. Clones were sequenced by immunoSEQ multiplex PCR, and TCRdb holds only the in-frame ones, with some missing. The sample lists approximately 38,000 clones, around two thirds occurring once. Culture lasted 10 days before CD4+ T cell isolation. As their vaccination, participants received two doses of either BNT162b2 or mRNA-1273. This specimen consisted of CD4+ T cells from PBMCs cultured without peptide, obtained after COVID-19 vaccination. The origin of the receptors is a human donor who received a COVID-19 vaccine.

This chain uses TRBV27 with TRBJ2-3; TRBD1 matches 8 bases. V lost 2 bases, J lost 6 bases, and 4 bases stayed unmatched. Germline CDR1 is MNHEY and CDR2 is SMNVEV (reference sequence). There are 14 residues in the CDR3. This CDR3 is CASSLAYRGDTQYF. CDR3 bases: TGTGCCAGCAGTTTAGCATACAGGGGGGATACGCAGTATTTT.

This clone was observed a few times. The CDR3 spells CASSLGYTGELFF. The CDR3, as DNA: TGTGCCAGCAGCTTAGGATACACCGGGGAGCTGTTTTTT. V gene TRBV11-2 combines with J gene TRBJ2-2; no clear D gene. This CDR3 spans 13 amino acids. CDR1 and CDR2 from the germline V gene are SGHAT and FQNNGV. The V end lost 1 base, the J end lost 3 bases, and 3 bases lay between the germline ends.

On this clone: A junction boundary mismatches the germline segment, possibly from a read error. The chain is built from TRBV14 and TRBJ2-7, with 8 bases lining up with TRBD1. Germline CDR1 reads SGHDN; CDR2 reads FVKESK. The CDR3 runs to 15 residues. The CDR3 protein is CASRQDPGGAGEQYF. The CDR3 DNA reads TGTGCCAGCAGGCAAGATCCAGGGGGCGCGGGGGAGCAGTACTTC.

The rearrangement uses TRBV2 and TRBJ1-5, with D uncertain. This CDR3 is 12 amino acids long. The V gene lost 6 bases and the J gene lost 0 bases, with 3 bases spanning the gap. Looked up from germline, CDR1 is SNHLY and CDR2 is FYNNEI. CDR3 sequence (DNA): TGTGCCAGCAGCGATAGCAATCAGCCCCAGCATTTT. Encoded protein: CASSDSNQPQHF.

The chain has TRBV7-8 and TRBJ1-1, with TRBD1 identical over 8 bases. The V gene end was trimmed by 5 bases and the J gene end by 6 bases; junction bases not matched to a gene: 8. CDR1 is SGHVS and CDR2 is FQNEAQ in the germline V gene. This CDR3 comprises 14 residues. The CDR3 region has the DNA TGTGCCAGCAGCCCAACGACAGGGGTACCTGAAGCTTTCTTT. Encoded protein: CASSPTTGVPEAFF. Variable domain in full (rest from reference TRBV7-8 and TRBJ1-1): GAGVSQSPRYKVAKRGQDVALRCDPISGHVSLFWYQQALGQGPEFLTYFQNEAQLDKSGLPSDRFFAERPEGSVSTLKIQRTQQEDSAVYLCASSPTTGVPEAFFGQGTRLTVV.

The rearrangement links TRBV29-1 to TRBJ1-5; tentatively, D is TRBD1 (5 bases). The germline V and J ends were trimmed by 1 base and 3 bases, with 16 bases remaining between them. The CDR3 totals 16 residues. Germline V CDR1 and CDR2: SQVTM, ANQGSEA. The CDR3: CSVEVPRGEPNQPQHF. In DNA form, the CDR3 reads TGCAGCGTTGAAGTCCCTCGGGGGGAGCCCAATCAGCCCCAGCATTTT.

The J gene is TRBJ1-2, the V gene TRBV5-4; D remains ambiguous. The germline gives CDR1 SGHNT, CDR2 YYREEE (reference sequence). The CDR3 loop spans 15 amino acids. The V end lost 1 base, the J end lost 4 bases, and 14 bases lay between the germline ends. CDR3 amino acids: CASSLQSTASYGYTF. The CDR3 coding sequence is TGTGCCAGCAGCTTGCAGAGTACAGCCTCCTATGGCTACACCTTC. Looking up the rest from reference TRBV5-4 and TRBJ1-2 gives the full variable domain: ETGVTQSPTHLIKTRGQQVTLRCSSQSGHNTVSWYQQALGQGPQFIFQYYREEENGRGNFPPRFSGLQFPNYSSELNVNALELDDSALYLCASSLQSTASYGYTFGSGTRLTVV.

The chain couples TRBV5-4 to TRBJ1-1, with 8 bases aligning to TRBD1. The CDR3 loop spans 15 amino acids. With V trimmed by 4 bases and J by 5 bases, 10 bases remained unmatched. CDR1 SGHNT and CDR2 YYREEE come from the germline V gene (reference sequence). CDR3 protein: CASSHRITGGTEAFF. The DNA of the CDR3 is TGTGCCAGCAGCCACCGCATAACAGGGGGAACTGAAGCTTTCTTT.

The chain joins TRBV20-1 to TRBJ2-5, with 9 bases matching TRBD2. The V segment lost 3 bases and the J segment 0 bases; nucleotides outside the gene matches: 8. Germline V lookup: CDR1 DFQATT, CDR2 SNEGSKA (reference sequence). This CDR3 has 16 residues. The CDR3 nucleotides are TGCAGTGCTAGTGCCCTACTAGCGGGTAACCAAGAGACCCAGTACTTC. This codes for CSASALLAGNQETQYF.

The chain has TRBV6-5 and TRBJ1-3, with 9 bases matching TRBD1. After removal of 7 bases from V and 3 bases from J, the junction contained 7 bases not matched to a gene. CDR3 size: 15 residues. CDR1 is MNHEY and CDR2 is SVGAGI in the germline V gene. In DNA, the CDR3 is TGTGCCAGCACTAGGGGACAGGGCGATGGAAACACCATATATTTT. It encodes CASTRGQGDGNTIYF.

This clone turned up a few times. The V gene is TRBV5-4, the J gene TRBJ2-1, with 7 bases identical to TRBD2. This CDR3 contains 15 residues. Looked up from germline, CDR1 is SGHNT and CDR2 is YYREEE (reference sequence). After removal of 0 bases from V and 6 bases from J, the junction contained 6 bases not matched to a gene. The CDR3 region is CASSLGLAEFNEQFF. DNA of the CDR3: TGTGCCAGCAGCTTGGGCCTAGCGGAATTCAATGAGCAGTTCTTC.

The chain combines TRBV2 with TRBJ2-7; perhaps TRBD1 as D (5 bases). The CDR3 is 15 amino acids. The germline gives CDR1 SNHLY, CDR2 FYNNEI. The V end lost 4 bases, the J end lost 0 bases, and 13 bases lay between the germline ends. The CDR3 nucleotides read TGTGCCAGCAGTGCCAGGGTTTATAGCTCCTACGAGCAGTACTTC. Translation: CASSARVYSSYEQYF.

The chain is built from TRBV18 and TRBJ2-4; D unclear. Germline V lookup: CDR1 KGHSH, CDR2 LQKENI. CDR3 length equals 15 residues. V shed 0 bases and J shed 0 bases, with 6 bases lying between them. The CDR3 is CASSPPQLAKNIQYF. As DNA, the CDR3 is TGTGCCAGCTCACCACCGCAGCTAGCCAAAAACATTCAGTACTTC.

In its sample, this clone was seen once. The chain combines TRBV2 with TRBJ2-1; TRBD2 agrees at 7 bases. From germline, CDR1 is SNHLY and CDR2 FYNNEI. This CDR3 has 15 amino acids. The V and J ends lost 9 bases and 1 base, in that order; junction bases with no gene match: 9. As DNA, the CDR3 is TGTGCCAGGGAGGCTAGCGGCAGTTCCTACAATGAGCAGTTCTTC. It translates to CAREASGSSYNEQFF.

This chain connects TRBV30 to TRBJ2-5; either TRBD1 or TRBD2 may fit D (5 bases each). CDR3 length: 11 amino acids. The V end was cut by 4 bases, the J end by 5 bases, with 8 bases between. The germline gives CDR1 GTSNPN, CDR2 SVGIG (reference sequence). The CDR3 nucleotides are TGTGCCTGGACTTGGGGGGAGACCCAGTACTTC. Residues: CAWTWGETQYF.

The chain has TRBV6-5 and TRBJ2-3, with TRBD2 matching 13 bases. V gave up 6 bases and J gave up 6 bases; unmatched junction bases: 6. The CDR3 has 15 amino acids. Germline V gene lookup returns CDR1 MNHEY and CDR2 SVGAGI. The CDR3 region has the DNA TGTGCCAGCAGATCCGGGACTAGCGGGGCTGATACGCAGTATTTT. This gives the protein CASRSGTSGADTQYF.

The chain has TRBV10-3 and TRBJ2-5, with 7 bases lining up with TRBD2. Germline V gives CDR1 ENHRY, CDR2 SYGVKD. V dropped 0 bases and J dropped 4; count of bases not matched to a gene: 5. The CDR3 covers 15 residues. For the CDR3, the DNA is TGTGCCATCAGTGAGTCGGGCAGGGAGGGAGAGACCCAGTACTTC. Translating gives CAISESGREGETQYF.

The CDR3 DNA sequence: TGTGCCAGCAGCAAGGGACTAGCGACCGCCGGGGAGCTGTTTTTT. Translated, it gives CASSKGLATAGELFF. The chain recombines TRBV7-2 with TRBJ2-2, with 10 bases identical to TRBD2. V was clipped by 5 bases and J by 6 bases; unmatched bases: 6. CDR3 length: 15 amino acids. CDR1 and CDR2 from the germline V gene are SGHTA and FQGNSA.

Only a few counts were recorded for this clone. This chain connects TRBV30 to TRBJ1-2; a possible D gene is TRBD1 (5 bases). Germline V gene lookup returns CDR1 GTSNPN and CDR2 SVGIG (reference sequence). Trimming took off 2 bases at V and 7 bases at J, with 17 bases between the two ends. The CDR3 totals 14 residues. DNA of the CDR3: TGTGCCTGGAGTATAGATCGGGGGTACAGTGGCTACACCTTC. Its protein is CAWSIDRGYSGYTF.

The chain uses TRBV5-4 and TRBJ2-5; D may be TRBD2 (6 bases). The CDR3 length is 14 residues. Germline-derived CDR1 and CDR2 are SGHNT and YYREEE (reference sequence). V lost 3 bases to trimming and J lost 4 bases, with 13 bases between them. Here the CDR3 reads CASSSEAEGETQYF. The CDR3 DNA follows: TGTGCCAGCAGCTCGGAAGCGGAGGGAGAGACCCAGTACTTC.

The rearrangement links TRBV4-2 to TRBJ1-2; tentative D call: TRBD1 (5 bases). The CDR3 has 13 amino acids. Germline V gene sequence: CDR1 LGHNA, CDR2 YNFKEQ. Trimming stripped 4 bases from V and 3 bases from J, with 9 bases between. This chain's CDR3 is CASSRGTDYGYTF. The DNA for the CDR3 is TGTGCCAGCAGCCGCGGGACGGACTATGGCTACACCTTC.